This T cell receptor beta chain stems from a study of vaccination effects on CD4 cells after COVID-19. Overall study context: The vaccine given was either BNT162b2 or mRNA-1273, in two doses.

Within the ViraFEST assay, antigen-specific CD4+ T cells underwent expansion with viral peptide pools prior to sequencing. Following culture for approximately ten days, CD4+ T cells were isolated. Vaccine recipients lacked prior SARS-CoV-2 infection and had negative nucleocapsid antibodies. Every well got fewer than 2.5 million PBMC, which were grown with about 10 IU/ml IL-2 and 8.5 to 10 ug/ml peptides. The authors replaced half the medium with IL-2 medium on days 3 and 7. The method was immunoSEQ multiplex PCR; TCRdb's version includes in-frame clones alone and lacks a portion of them. The sample includes tens of thousands of clones, about 74% of them seen just once. Notes on this clone: The antigen remains unidentified.

Germline CDR1 and CDR2: GTSNPN and SVGIG (reference sequence). V dropped 4 bases and J dropped 1 base, with 11 bases sitting between them. This CDR3 region has 14 residues. The specimen was CD4+ T cells from PBMCs cultured with HCoV-229E spike peptides, collected before COVID-19 vaccination. This clonotype was obtained from a human donor who received a COVID-19 vaccine. The V call is TRBV30, the J call TRBJ1-5, with no clear D. Written as DNA, the CDR3 is TGTGCCTGGACCGGCGGAAGGAGCAATCAGCCCCAGCATTTT. Translated, it gives CAWTGGRSNQPQHF.